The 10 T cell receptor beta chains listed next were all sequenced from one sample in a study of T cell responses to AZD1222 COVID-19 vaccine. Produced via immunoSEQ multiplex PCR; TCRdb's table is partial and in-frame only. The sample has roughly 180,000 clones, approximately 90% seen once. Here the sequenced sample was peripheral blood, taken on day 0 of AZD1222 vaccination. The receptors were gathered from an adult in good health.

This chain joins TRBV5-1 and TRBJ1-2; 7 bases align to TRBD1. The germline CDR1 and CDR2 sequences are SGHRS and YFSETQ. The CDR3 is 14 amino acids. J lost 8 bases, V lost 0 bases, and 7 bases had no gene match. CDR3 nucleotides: TGCGCCAGCAGCTTGGGACAGGGCATAGGGGGCTACACCTTC. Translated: CASSLGQGIGGYTF. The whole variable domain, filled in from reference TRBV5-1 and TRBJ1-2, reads KAGVTQTPRYLIKTRGQQVTLSCSPISGHRSVSWYQQTPGQGLQFLFEYFSETQRNKGNFPGRFSGRQFSNSRSEMNVSTLELGDSALYLCASSLGQGIGGYTFGSGTRLTVV.

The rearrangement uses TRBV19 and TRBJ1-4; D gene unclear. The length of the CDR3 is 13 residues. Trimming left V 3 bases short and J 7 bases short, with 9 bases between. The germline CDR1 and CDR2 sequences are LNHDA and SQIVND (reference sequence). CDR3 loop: CASSIRRVEKLFF. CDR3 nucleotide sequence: TGTGCCAGTAGTATCCGGAGGGTTGAAAAACTGTTTTTT.

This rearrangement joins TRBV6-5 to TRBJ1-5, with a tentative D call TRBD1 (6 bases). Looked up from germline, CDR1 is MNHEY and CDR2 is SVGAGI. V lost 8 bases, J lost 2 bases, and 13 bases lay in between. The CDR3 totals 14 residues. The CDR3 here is CASFAGARNQPQHF. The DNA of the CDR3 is TGTGCCAGCTTTGCGGGGGCGCGCAATCAGCCCCAGCATTTT.

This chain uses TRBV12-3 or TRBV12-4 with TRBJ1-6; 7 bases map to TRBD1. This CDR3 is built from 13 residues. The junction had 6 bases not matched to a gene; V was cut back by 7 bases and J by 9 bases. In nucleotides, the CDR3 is TGTGCCAGCACAACAGGGGCTACTTCACCCCTCCACTTT. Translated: CASTTGATSPLHF.

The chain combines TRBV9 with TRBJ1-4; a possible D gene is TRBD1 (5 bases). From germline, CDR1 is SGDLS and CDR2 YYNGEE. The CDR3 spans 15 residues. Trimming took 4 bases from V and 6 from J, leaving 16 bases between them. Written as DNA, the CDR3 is TGTGCCAGCAGCAGGGTGGGGCGGTGGGATGAAAAACTGTTTTTT. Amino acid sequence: CASSRVGRWDEKLFF.

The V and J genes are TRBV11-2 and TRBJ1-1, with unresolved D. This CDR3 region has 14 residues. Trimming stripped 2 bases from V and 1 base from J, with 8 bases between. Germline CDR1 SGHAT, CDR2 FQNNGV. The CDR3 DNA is TGTGCCAGCAGCTTACTTACAGCGAACACTGAAGCTTTCTTT. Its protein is CASSLLTANTEAFF.

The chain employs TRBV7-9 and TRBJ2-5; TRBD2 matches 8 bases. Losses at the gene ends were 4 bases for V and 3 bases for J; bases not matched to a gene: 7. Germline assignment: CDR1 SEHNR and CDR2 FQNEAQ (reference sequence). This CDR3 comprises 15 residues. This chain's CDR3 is CASSYGTRSKETQYF. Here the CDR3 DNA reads TGTGCCAGCAGCTACGGGACTAGATCAAAAGAGACCCAGTACTTC.

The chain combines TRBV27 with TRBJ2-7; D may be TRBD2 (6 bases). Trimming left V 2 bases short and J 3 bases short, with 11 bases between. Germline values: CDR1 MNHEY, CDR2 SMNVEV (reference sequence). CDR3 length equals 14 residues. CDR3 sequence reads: CASSLGSGSYEQYF. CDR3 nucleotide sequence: TGTGCCAGCAGTTTAGGGTCCGGGAGCTACGAGCAGTACTTC.

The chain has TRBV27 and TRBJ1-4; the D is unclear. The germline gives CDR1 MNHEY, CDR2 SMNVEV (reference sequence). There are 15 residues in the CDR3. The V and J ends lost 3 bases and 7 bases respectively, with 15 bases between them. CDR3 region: CASSLAGGVVEKLFF. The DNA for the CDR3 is TGTGCCAGCAGTTTGGCAGGCGGGGTTGTTGAAAAACTGTTTTTT.

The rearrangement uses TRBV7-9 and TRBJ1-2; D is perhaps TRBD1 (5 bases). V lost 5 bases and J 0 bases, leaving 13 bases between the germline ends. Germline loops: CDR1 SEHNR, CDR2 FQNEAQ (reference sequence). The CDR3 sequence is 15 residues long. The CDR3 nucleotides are TGTGCCAGCAGCCTCGGCAGGGACGCTAACTATGGCTACACCTTC. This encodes CASSLGRDANYGYTF.